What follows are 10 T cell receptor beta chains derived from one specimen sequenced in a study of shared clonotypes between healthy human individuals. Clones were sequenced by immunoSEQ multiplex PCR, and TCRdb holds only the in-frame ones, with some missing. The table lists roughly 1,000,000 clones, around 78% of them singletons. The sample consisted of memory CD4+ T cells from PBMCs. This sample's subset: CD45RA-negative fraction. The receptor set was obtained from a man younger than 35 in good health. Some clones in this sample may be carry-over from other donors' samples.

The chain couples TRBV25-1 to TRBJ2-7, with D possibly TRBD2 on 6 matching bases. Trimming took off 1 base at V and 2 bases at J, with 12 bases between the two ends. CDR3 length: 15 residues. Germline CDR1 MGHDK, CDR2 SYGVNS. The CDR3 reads CASSESGLSAYEQYF. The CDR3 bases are TGTGCCAGCAGTGAATCGGGACTCTCCGCCTACGAGCAGTACTTC.

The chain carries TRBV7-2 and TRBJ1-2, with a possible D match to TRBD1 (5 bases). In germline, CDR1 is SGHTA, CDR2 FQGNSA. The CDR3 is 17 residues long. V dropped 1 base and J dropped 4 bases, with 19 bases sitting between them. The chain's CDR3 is CASSLGQGLRRSYGYTF. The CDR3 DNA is TGTGCCAGCAGCTTAGGGCAGGGATTAAGGCGGTCCTATGGCTACACCTTC.

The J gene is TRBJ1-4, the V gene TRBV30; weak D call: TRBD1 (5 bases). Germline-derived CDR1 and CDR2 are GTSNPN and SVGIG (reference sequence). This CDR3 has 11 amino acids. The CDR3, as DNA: TGTGCAGCCATAGGGACCGAAAAACTGTTTTTT. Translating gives CAAIGTEKLFF.

CDR3 DNA: TGCGCCAGCAGCCCGATCCAGGGGGAAGAGACCCAGTACTTC. Protein: CASSPIQGEETQYF. The chain uses TRBV5-1 and TRBJ2-5; 7 nucleotides agree with TRBD1. The V gene end was trimmed by 4 bases and the J gene end by 3 bases; junction bases not matched to a gene: 6. CDR1 is SGHRS, CDR2 YFSETQ, per germline. The CDR3 totals 14 residues.

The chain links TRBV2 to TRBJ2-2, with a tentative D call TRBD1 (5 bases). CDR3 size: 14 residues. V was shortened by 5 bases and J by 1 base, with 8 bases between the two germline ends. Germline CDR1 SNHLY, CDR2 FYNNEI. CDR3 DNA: TGTGCCAGCAGTTACGGACAGAACACCGGGGAGCTGTTTTTT. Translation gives CASSYGQNTGELFF.

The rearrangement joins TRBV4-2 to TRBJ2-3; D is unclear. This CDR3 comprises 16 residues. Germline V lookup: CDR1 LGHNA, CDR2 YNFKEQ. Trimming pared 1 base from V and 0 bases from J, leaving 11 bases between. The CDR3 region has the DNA TGTGCCAGCAGCCAAGCTGGGCGGCAAAGCACAGATACGCAGTATTTT. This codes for CASSQAGRQSTDTQYF.

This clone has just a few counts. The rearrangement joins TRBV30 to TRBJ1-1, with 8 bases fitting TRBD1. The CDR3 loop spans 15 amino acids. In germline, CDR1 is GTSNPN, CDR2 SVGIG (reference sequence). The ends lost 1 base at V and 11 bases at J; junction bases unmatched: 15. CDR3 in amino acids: CAWSETGQAILWAFF. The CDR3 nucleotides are TGTGCCTGGAGTGAGACGGGACAGGCGATATTGTGGGCTTTCTTT.

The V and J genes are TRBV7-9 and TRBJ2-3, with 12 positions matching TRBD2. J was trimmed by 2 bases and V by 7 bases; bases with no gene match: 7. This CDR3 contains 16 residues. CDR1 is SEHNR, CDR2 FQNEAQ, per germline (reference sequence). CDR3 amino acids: CASNLLAGGFTDTQYF. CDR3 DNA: TGTGCCAGCAACCTACTAGCGGGAGGTTTCACAGATACGCAGTATTTT.

The CDR3 here is CASSSGVGLAGLEQYF. CDR3 nucleotide sequence: TGTGCCAGCAGTTCCGGGGTCGGGCTAGCGGGACTCGAGCAGTACTTC. The rearrangement uses TRBV7-7 and TRBJ2-7; 9 bases align to TRBD2. CDR3 length: 16 amino acids. Germline V gives CDR1 SSHAT, CDR2 FNYEAQ (reference sequence). The V and J ends lost 6 bases and 6 bases, in that order; junction bases with no gene match: 15.

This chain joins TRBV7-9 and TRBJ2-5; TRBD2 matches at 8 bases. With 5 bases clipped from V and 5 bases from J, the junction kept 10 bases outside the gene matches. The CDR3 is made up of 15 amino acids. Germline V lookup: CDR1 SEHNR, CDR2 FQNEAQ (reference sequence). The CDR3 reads CASSKYSGTGETQYF. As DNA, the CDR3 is TGTGCCAGCAGCAAATATAGCGGGACGGGGGAGACCCAGTACTTC.